This T cell receptor (beta chain) was identified in a study of blood T cell repertoires in COVID-19. The overall study: Samples came from the United States, Italy and Spain, spanning acute and convalescent COVID-19.

In the source study's methods: Counts of nucleated cells, estimated from reference gene primer amplification, were obtained. Only in-frame clones appear in the TCRdb table, and some are missing; sequencing was by immunoSEQ multiplex PCR. That table supplies the V and J calls and clone size; D and trimming were determined from the DNA. The data hold under 450,000 clones, with around 84% observed a single time. This clone was found many times. CDR1 is GTSNPN, CDR2 SVGIG, per germline (reference sequence). V gave up 3 bases and J gave up 4 bases; unmatched junction bases: 6. The CDR3 is 15 residues long.

The sequence was collected from a human donor with acute or convalescent COVID-19. The donor label of this sample is uncertain. The V gene is TRBV30, the J gene TRBJ2-1; 10 nucleotides align to TRBD2. The specimen sequenced was peripheral blood. The CDR3 sequence: CAWSRLAGVYNEQFF. CDR3 DNA sequence: TGTGCCTGGAGCCGCCTAGCGGGGGTATACAATGAGCAGTTCTTC.